The 8 T cell receptor beta chains reported below all come from one sample, sequenced in a study of T cells in Graves' hyperthyroidism and ophthalmopathy. From RNA transcripts, TCR beta CDR3 regions were amplified. With the HTBI primer set, the TCR CDR3 went through a first round of RT-PCR. TCRdb re-derived calls from the multiplex PCR reads in MiXCR, one entry per CDR3 protein. Of a few hundred thousand distinct CDR3 sequences listed, under 60% were seen once; the top ten hold around a fifth. Material for sequencing was peripheral blood or thyroid tissue (not recorded which). These receptors were collected from an adult woman with Graves' disease, either hyperthyroidism or ophthalmopathy (not recorded which).

The J gene is TRBJ2-7, the V gene TRBV29-1; TRBD1 agrees at 9 bases. The V segment lost 4 bases and the J segment 5 bases; nucleotides outside the gene matches: 6. The germline V gene encodes CDR1 SQVTM and CDR2 ANQGSEA. This CDR3 has 13 amino acids. CDR3 region: CSVVGTGSHEQYF. The DNA of the CDR3 is TGCAGCGTTGTCGGGACAGGGTCCCACGAGCAGTACTTC.

This clonotype has a count of ten or more. V gene TRBV12-3 or TRBV12-4 combines with J gene TRBJ1-5; D unresolved. This CDR3 comprises 13 residues. Trimming shortened V by 7 bases and J by 5 bases, and 12 bases separated the two germline ends. Written as DNA, the CDR3 is TGTGCCAGCACCGGGGAGGCGCATCAGCCCCAGCATTTT. Amino acid sequence: CASTGEAHQPQHF.

The chain is built from TRBV20-1 and TRBJ2-5; D perhaps matches TRBD2 (7 bases). The V end was cut by 0 bases, the J end by 9 bases, with 20 bases between. CDR1 is DFQATT, CDR2 SNEGSKA, per germline (reference sequence). This CDR3 has 15 residues. CDR3 in DNA: TGCAGTGCTAGAGATGGGGGAGGGGGTTGGATGTCCCAGTACTTC. It is translated as CSARDGGGGWMSQYF.

The V call is TRBV18, the J call TRBJ2-7; 8 bases line up with TRBD1. The V segment lost 3 bases and the J segment 7 bases; nucleotides outside the gene matches: 11. This CDR3 is 15 amino acids long. CDR1 and CDR2 from the germline V gene are KGHSH and LQKENI. CDR3 sequence reads: CASSPETGVQGEQYF. CDR3 bases: TGTGCCAGCTCACCCGAGACAGGGGTTCAGGGAGAGCAGTACTTC.

This rearrangement joins TRBV25-1 to TRBJ2-1, with D uncertain. The CDR3 totals 10 residues. V was trimmed by 7 bases and J by 8 bases, leaving 6 bases between them. Germline lookup yields CDR1 MGHDK and CDR2 SYGVNS. This CDR3 is CASKPHEQFF. In DNA, the CDR3 is TGTGCCAGCAAACCGCATGAGCAGTTCTTC.

This clonotype has at least ten counts. This chain links TRBV6-6 with TRBJ2-7; no reliable D call. V was shortened by 6 bases and J by 4 bases, with 10 bases between the two germline ends. Germline CDR1 and CDR2: MNHNY and SVGAGI (reference sequence). The CDR3 has 12 residues. The CDR3 coding sequence is TGTGCCAGCAGGGGCGCCGGTTACGAGCAGTACTTC. The encoded protein is CASRGAGYEQYF.

This clonotype was seen a handful of times. The missing conserved phenylalanine or tryptophan at the end of this CDR3 makes a read error likely. The DNA is left out, because the CDR3 cannot be placed on it with certainty; the CDR3 is given as TCRdb lists it. The chain combines TRBV7-8 with TRBJ2-7. Per the germline V gene, CDR1 is SGHVS and CDR2 is FQNEAQ. The CDR3 adds up to 8 amino acids, both ends counted. This chain's CDR3 is CASSTLNL.

This clonotype was observed many times. The genes are TRBV4-1 and TRBJ1-6, with no clear D. Germline CDR1 is MGHRA and CDR2 is YSYEKL. This CDR3 has 15 amino acids. V was shortened by 4 bases and J by 9 bases, with 16 bases between the two germline ends. The CDR3 sequence is CASSLSRPVVSPLHF. As DNA, the CDR3 is TGCGCCAGCAGCCTTTCTCGGCCCGTCGTTTCACCCCTCCACTTT.